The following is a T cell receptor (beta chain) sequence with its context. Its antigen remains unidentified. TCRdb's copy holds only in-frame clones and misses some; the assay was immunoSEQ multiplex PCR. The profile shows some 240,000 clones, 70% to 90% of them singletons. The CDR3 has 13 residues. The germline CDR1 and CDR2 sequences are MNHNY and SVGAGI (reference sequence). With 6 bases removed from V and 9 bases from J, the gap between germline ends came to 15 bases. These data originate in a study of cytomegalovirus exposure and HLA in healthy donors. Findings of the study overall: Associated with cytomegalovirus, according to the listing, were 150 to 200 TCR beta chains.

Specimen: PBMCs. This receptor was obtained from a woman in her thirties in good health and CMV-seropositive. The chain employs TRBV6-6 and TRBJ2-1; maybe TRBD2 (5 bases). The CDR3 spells CASSVREYGEQFF. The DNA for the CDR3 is TGTGCCAGCAGCGTAAGGGAGTATGGTGAGCAGTTCTTC.